This T cell receptor beta chain originates from a study of CD8 T cells in ankylosing spondylitis (dated by TCRdb to 2015 to 2018). About the full investigation: To find TCR variants linked to disease, the study profiled T cell receptor beta repertoires in ankylosing spondylitis patients and healthy donors. In total, the full study cohort was made up of about 99 healthy donors and more than 20 ankylosing spondylitis patients. Peripheral blood samples were taken, and synovial fluid was additionally collected from ankylosing spondylitis patients.

General findings and caveats noted by the study authors: A CD8+ phenotype was shown by the disease-linked clones, which were found at relatively low frequencies in peripheral blood. Significant enrichment of the disease-linked clones was reported in matched synovial fluid samples from ankylosing spondylitis patients. Some TCR beta motif variants had previously been reported in synovial fluid and blood of reactive arthritis patients, which suggested common disease-initiation mechanisms. A TCR beta motif of several highly homologous amino acid variants appeared characteristic of blood from ankylosing spondylitis patients.

This clonotype occurred a few times. Its antigen is unknown. Per-base qualities were not stored, and no clone one base away is much larger. From the cysteine up to the valine, the CDR3 has a length of 13 residues. Only the CDR3 part of the read is kept: 39 bases, read in frame from the first base. V is cut by 6 bases and J by 5 bases, and the space between the germline ends is 14 bases. Sequencing instrument: Illumina HiSeq 2500. TCR beta libraries were prepared by quantitative 5'-RACE with molecular barcodes. The authors processed their data as follows. Disease-linked TCR variants were identified with a new computational method built on a probabilistic model of VDJ rearrangement. Using fastp trimming at Q25 and MiXCR clonotype assembly, TCRdb reanalyzed the public sequencing data and kept in-frame beta chains. Every distinct CDR3 protein forms one entry, paired with its most common genes and DNA. None of the V and J calls come from the authors' own analysis; TCRdb made them. The sample table contains some 290,000 distinct CDR3 sequences; only one count was recorded for roughly 20% of them. Less than 9.5% of the sample is in the top ten clones.

Sequenced input: blood, either unsorted or a sorted T cell fraction (not recorded which). This receptor was taken from a male donor with ankylosing spondylitis or in good health (not recorded which). This chain is built from TRBV12-3 or TRBV12-4 and TRBJ2-7, with a tentative D gene TRBD1 over 6 matching bases. The sequence in DNA is TGTGCCAGCAGCCCCACAGGGTTCGACGAGCAGTACGTC. This codes for CASSPTGFDEQYV.